Presented here are 21 T cell receptor beta chains from one specimen sequenced in a study of radiotherapy plus CTLA-4 blockade in lung cancer. The table came from immunoSEQ multiplex PCR; TCRdb's copy has only in-frame clones and leaves some out. The sample yields approximately 40,000 clones, 80% to 90% seen once. The sample was peripheral blood, taken from a patient treated with radiotherapy plus ipilimumab. All receptors derive from a human donor with non-small cell lung cancer whose response to radiotherapy plus ipilimumab could not be evaluated.

The rearrangement links TRBV27 to TRBJ2-2; D uncertain. The CDR3 runs 14 residues. Trimming removed 1 base at V and 2 bases at J, with 5 bases between. Germline CDR1 MNHEY, CDR2 SMNVEV (reference sequence). The CDR3 spells CASSLYSNTGELFF. The CDR3 bases are TGTGCCAGCAGTTTATACAGTAACACCGGGGAGCTGTTTTTT.

The rearrangement uses TRBV21-1 and TRBJ1-1. TRBV21-1 is tagged as a pseudogene. The CDR3 length is 15 residues. CDR3 amino acids: CASSAQVDKNTEAFF. The CDR3 DNA reads TGTGCCAGCAGCGCGCAAGTAGATAAGAACACTGAAGCTTTCTTT.

DNA of the CDR3: TGTGCCAGCCGCGGACAGGAGGACTCCTACGAGCAGTACTTC. Translating gives CASRGQEDSYEQYF. The chain has TRBV7-9 and TRBJ2-7; 7 nucleotides line up with TRBD1. The V gene end was trimmed by 8 bases and the J gene end by 0 bases; junction bases not matched to a gene: 7. This CDR3 is 14 amino acids long. Looked up from germline, CDR1 is SEHNR and CDR2 is FQNEAQ (reference sequence).

The chain employs TRBV11-3 and TRBJ2-5, with 12 bases lining up with TRBD1. Germline V gives CDR1 SGHNT, CDR2 YENEEA. The CDR3 is 15 residues long. Trimming cost V 5 bases and J 6 bases; bases outside gene matches: 7. The CDR3 DNA sequence: TGTGCCAGCAGCGCTGGGACAGGGGGCGTGAAGACCCAGTACTTC. It is translated as CASSAGTGGVKTQYF.

This chain uses TRBV6-1 with TRBJ2-7, with TRBD2 as a possible D gene (5 bases). Germline-derived CDR1 and CDR2 are MNHNS and SASEGT. This CDR3 is 14 amino acids long. V was cut by 4 bases and J by 0 bases, with 10 bases left in between. CDR3 in DNA: TGTGCCAGCAGTGCTGGGAGAAGCTCCTACGAGCAGTACTTC. Translating gives CASSAGRSSYEQYF.

This rearrangement joins TRBV5-1 to TRBJ2-7; D remains ambiguous. The CDR3 consists of 13 residues. Per germline, CDR1 SGHRS and CDR2 YFSETQ. V was pared by 4 bases and J by 4 bases, with 12 bases between. The DNA for the CDR3 is TGCGCCAGCAGCCATTCTACGGGTTACGAGCAGTACTTC. Amino acids: CASSHSTGYEQYF. Full variable domain (remainder filled in from reference TRBV5-1 and TRBJ2-7): KAGVTQTPRYLIKTRGQQVTLSCSPISGHRSVSWYQQTPGQGLQFLFEYFSETQRNKGNFPGRFSGRQFSNSRSEMNVSTLELGDSALYLCASSHSTGYEQYFGPGTRLTVT.

The V and J genes are TRBV11-3 and TRBJ2-7, with 14 bases identical to TRBD2. Trimming at V came to 4 bases and at J to 7 bases, leaving 3 bases not matched to a gene. Per the germline V gene, CDR1 is SGHNT and CDR2 is YENEEA. The CDR3 is made up of 14 amino acids. CDR3 DNA: TGTGCCAGCAGCTCGACTAGCGGGAGGGAGGAGCAGTACTTC. It translates to CASSSTSGREEQYF.

The rearrangement uses TRBV29-1 and TRBJ2-1; D is unclear. Germline CDR1 SQVTM, CDR2 ANQGSEA. The CDR3 spans 11 residues. Trimming removed 1 base from V and 10 bases from J, with 8 bases in between. The CDR3 loop reads CSVEVTGEQFF. The CDR3 coding sequence is TGCAGCGTTGAAGTGACCGGGGAGCAGTTCTTC.

The chain carries TRBV5-6 and TRBJ1-4; D is unclear. The CDR3 contains 13 residues. V lost 7 bases, J lost 8 bases, and 15 bases lay in between. The germline V gene encodes CDR1 SGHDT and CDR2 YYEEEE. The CDR3 DNA sequence: TGTGCCAGCGCTCACGGAGGTCGGGAAAAACTGTTTTTT. Its translation is CASAHGGREKLFF.

The chain employs TRBV4-2 and TRBJ2-3; possible D gene TRBD2, 6 bases. In germline, CDR1 is LGHNA, CDR2 YNFKEQ. CDR3 length: 15 amino acids. V dropped 1 base and J dropped 1 base, with 9 bases sitting between them. CDR3 sequence: CASSQGQRGTDTQYF. In DNA form, the CDR3 reads TGTGCCAGCAGCCAAGGACAGCGGGGCACAGATACGCAGTATTTT.

This chain connects TRBV7-3 to TRBJ2-1; the match to TRBD2 covers 8 bases. The germline V gene encodes CDR1 SGHTA and CDR2 FQGTGA. The CDR3 spans 15 residues. V dropped 5 bases and J dropped 9; count of bases not matched to a gene: 12. As DNA, the CDR3 is TGTGCCAGCAGCCCCGTTGGTAGCGGGATTGGTGAGCAGTTCTTC. Translated, it gives CASSPVGSGIGEQFF.

The J gene is TRBJ1-2, the V gene TRBV4-1; 7 bases are shared with TRBD1. CDR3 size: 15 residues. Trimming cost V 6 bases and J 4 bases; bases outside gene matches: 11. Germline V gene lookup returns CDR1 MGHRA and CDR2 YSYEKL. The CDR3 DNA sequence: TGCGCCAGCAGACGACCCGGGACAGCCTCCTATGGCTACACCTTC. Amino acids: CASRRPGTASYGYTF.

The CDR3 reads CASSLADSPNEQYF. The CDR3 DNA sequence: TGTGCCAGCAGCTTAGCGGACAGCCCTAACGAGCAGTACTTC. The J gene is TRBJ2-7, the V gene TRBV7-9, with a possible D match to TRBD1 (6 bases). The CDR3 runs 14 residues. CDR1 and CDR2 from the germline V gene are SEHNR and FQNEAQ (reference sequence). The V end was cut by 0 bases, the J end by 5 bases, with 11 bases between.

This chain connects TRBV11-3 to TRBJ2-7, with TRBD1 matching over 7 bases. The germline gives CDR1 SGHNT, CDR2 YENEEA. J lost 5 bases, V lost 5 bases, and 6 bases had no gene match. The CDR3 consists of 13 residues. This CDR3 reads CASSPTGVDEQYF. The CDR3 DNA is TGTGCCAGCAGCCCCACAGGGGTCGACGAGCAGTACTTC.

This clone was recorded a few times. V is TRBV5-6 and J is TRBJ2-7; 8 nucleotides match TRBD1. CDR1 and CDR2 (germline): SGHDT, YYEEEE. With 3 bases clipped from V and 1 base from J, the junction kept 6 bases outside the gene matches. This CDR3 spans 15 amino acids. In DNA form, the CDR3 reads TGTGCCAGCAGCTGGGGCAGGGGGCAGTCCTACGAGCAGTACTTC. Its translation: CASSWGRGQSYEQYF. Full variable domain (missing parts from reference TRBV5-6 and TRBJ2-7): DAGVTQSPTHLIKTRGQQVTLRCSPKSGHDTVSWYQQALGQGPQFIFQYYEEEERQRGNFPDRFSGHQFPNYSSELNVNALLLGDSALYLCASSWGRGQSYEQYFGPGTRLTVT.

The chain combines TRBV28 with TRBJ2-3, with 7 nucleotides matching TRBD1. V lost 4 bases to trimming and J lost 5 bases; unmatched junction nucleotides: 15. Germline V gene data show CDR1 as MDHEN and CDR2 as SYDVKM. The length of the CDR3 is 17 residues. CDR3 DNA: TGTGCCAGCAGTTCCTCTACATTGGGACAGAAAGGAGATACGCAGTATTTT. Translated, it gives CASSSSTLGQKGDTQYF.

The chain recombines TRBV6-6 with TRBJ1-6; 8 nucleotides line up with TRBD1. This CDR3 comprises 16 residues. V was pared by 2 bases and J by 2 bases, with 2 bases of the junction left unmatched. Germline CDR1 reads MNHNY; CDR2 reads SVGAGI (reference sequence). CDR3 nucleotide sequence: TGTGCCAGCAGTTACGCAGGGGGCACCTATAATTCACCCCTCCACTTT. Protein sequence: CASSYAGGTYNSPLHF.

This clone has just one count. The V call is TRBV28, the J call TRBJ2-3; D perhaps matches TRBD1 (5 bases). Germline V gives CDR1 MDHEN, CDR2 SYDVKM. The CDR3 sequence is 15 residues long. V was pared by 5 bases and J by 2 bases, with 14 bases between. The CDR3 region has the DNA TGTGCCAGCAGTAGCCAGGGTCATACCACAGATACGCAGTATTTT. This translates into CASSSQGHTTDTQYF.

CDR3 nucleotide sequence: TGTGCCAGCAGAGCCGGGACAGGGGTAGGGACCGGGGAGCTGTTTTTT. Its translation: CASRAGTGVGTGELFF. This sequence joins TRBV7-9 and TRBJ2-2; 10 positions match TRBD1. CDR1 and CDR2 from the germline V gene are SEHNR and FQNEAQ (reference sequence). Trimming cost V 6 bases and J 5 bases; bases outside gene matches: 9. This CDR3 contains 16 residues. The full variable domain, its missing parts supplied by reference TRBV7-9 and TRBJ2-2, is DTGVSQNPRHKITKRGQNVTFRCDPISEHNRLYWYRQTLGQGPEFLTYFQNEAQLEKSRLLSDRFSAERPKGSFSTLEIQRTEQGDSAMYLCASRAGTGVGTGELFFGEGSRLTVL.

The rearrangement links TRBV21-1 to TRBJ1-5; no check of the table's D call, TRBD1, against the DNA was made. TRBV21-1 is flagged as a pseudogene. The CDR3 is 15 residues long. The CDR3 coding sequence is TGTGCCAGCAACCACAGGGGGCTCGGCAATCAGCCCCAGCATTTT. This encodes CASNHRGLGNQPQHF.

The chain is built from TRBV28 and TRBJ2-3, with 13 positions matching TRBD2. The J segment lost 2 bases and the V segment lost 8 bases, leaving 4 bases of the junction unmatched. Germline lookup yields CDR1 MDHEN and CDR2 SYDVKM. The CDR3 totals 15 residues. The CDR3 DNA reads as TGTGCCAGCGACGGACTAGCGGGGGACACAGATACGCAGTATTTT. Translated: CASDGLAGDTDTQYF.